This TCR beta chain was retrieved from a study of control samples from healthy donors and cancer patients. Sequencing used immunoSEQ multiplex PCR; TCRdb keeps in-frame clones, though not all of them. The sample lists roughly 190,000 clones; about nine tenths were seen once. The J segment lost 7 bases and the V segment lost 1 base, leaving 8 bases of the junction unmatched. The CDR3 spans 16 residues. The germline V gene has CDR1 LGHNA and CDR2 YSLEER. This clonotype was obtained from a woman aged 25 to 39 in good health. The sequencing sample was made of blood. The genes are TRBV4-3 and TRBJ1-4, with 8 bases lining up with TRBD1. The CDR3 loop reads CASSQVLGDRGEKLFF. In DNA, the CDR3 is TGCGCCAGCAGCCAAGTTCTCGGTGACAGGGGTGAAAAACTGTTTTTT.